This T cell receptor (beta chain) comes out of a study of T cell repertoires in cytomegalovirus infection. From the reads, TCRdb called clonotypes with MiXCR, one entry per CDR3 protein. The sample lists approximately 200,000 distinct CDR3 sequences; over 20% were seen once. This clonotype was detected a few times. V gave up 6 bases and J gave up 3 bases, with 14 bases separating them. The CDR3 length is 14 residues. The TCR comes from a human donor in good health (CMV status not recorded). Some clones in this sample may be carry-over from other donors' samples. The sample was CD8+ T cells from PBMCs. V and J are TRBV12-3 or TRBV12-4 and TRBJ1-2; tentatively, D is TRBD1 (6 bases). The CDR3 DNA follows: TGTGCCAGCAGGCCCCAGACAGGTTACTATGGCTACACCTTC. It is translated as CASRPQTGYYGYTF.